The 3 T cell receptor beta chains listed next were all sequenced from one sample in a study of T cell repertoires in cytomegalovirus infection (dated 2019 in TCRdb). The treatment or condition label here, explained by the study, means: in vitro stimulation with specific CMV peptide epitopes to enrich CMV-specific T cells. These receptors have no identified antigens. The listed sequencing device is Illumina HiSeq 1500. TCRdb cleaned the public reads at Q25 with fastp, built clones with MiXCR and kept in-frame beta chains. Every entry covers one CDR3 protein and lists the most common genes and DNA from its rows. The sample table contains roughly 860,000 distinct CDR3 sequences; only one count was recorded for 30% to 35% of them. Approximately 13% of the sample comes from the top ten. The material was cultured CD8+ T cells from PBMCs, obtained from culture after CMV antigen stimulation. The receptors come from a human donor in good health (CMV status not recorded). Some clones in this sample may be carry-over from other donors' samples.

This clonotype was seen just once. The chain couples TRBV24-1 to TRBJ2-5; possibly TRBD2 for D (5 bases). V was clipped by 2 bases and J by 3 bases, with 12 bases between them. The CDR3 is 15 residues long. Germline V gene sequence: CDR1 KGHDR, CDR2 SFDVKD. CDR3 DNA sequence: TGTGCCACCAGTGATTACCCGGAGGAGAAAGAGACCCAGTACTTC. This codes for CATSDYPEEKETQYF.

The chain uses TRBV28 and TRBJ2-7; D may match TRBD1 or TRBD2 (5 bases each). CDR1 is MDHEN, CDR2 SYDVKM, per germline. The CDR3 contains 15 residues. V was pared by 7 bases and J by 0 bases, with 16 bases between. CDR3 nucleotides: TGTGCCAGCAATACCGGGACGTATAGCTCCTACGAGCAGTACGTC. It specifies CASNTGTYSSYEQYV.

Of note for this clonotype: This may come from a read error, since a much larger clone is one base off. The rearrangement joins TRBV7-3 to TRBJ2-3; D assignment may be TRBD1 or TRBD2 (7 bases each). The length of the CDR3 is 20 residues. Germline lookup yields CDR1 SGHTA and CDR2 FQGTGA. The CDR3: CTSSLTSGGPRGERTDTQYF. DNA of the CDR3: TGTACCAGCAGCTTAACGTCGGGAGGTCCCAGGGGGGAGAGAACAGATACGCAGTATTTT.